One sample yielded the 11 T cell receptor beta chains listed below, sequenced in a study of draining lymph node invasion in breast cancer. MiXCR, run by TCRdb on the bulk RNA-seq reads, gives a single entry per CDR3 protein. The sample has about 3,100 distinct CDR3 sequences, about half seen once. The CD4+ CD45RA- CD25high gate defined the sorted memory regulatory T cells. The source material was sorted memory Tregs from a lymph node. All receptors derive from a female donor with luminal breast cancer.

This sequence joins TRBV5-4 and TRBJ2-5, with D possibly matching TRBD2 (5 bases). CDR3 length: 14 amino acids. Looked up from germline, CDR1 is SGHNT and CDR2 is YYREEE (reference sequence). Deletions cut 0 bases from V and 5 bases from J, with 11 bases between. In DNA, the CDR3 is TGTGCCAGCAGCTTGGAACGGGAATGGGAGACCCAGTACTTC. Its translation: CASSLEREWETQYF.

This CDR3 is CAIRGTSEDEQYF. CDR3 nucleotide sequence: TGTGCCATCAGGGGGACTAGCGAGGACGAGCAGTACTTC. This chain connects TRBV10-3 to TRBJ2-7; 10 nucleotides agree with TRBD2. With V trimmed by 6 bases and J by 5 bases, 4 bases remained unmatched. This CDR3 contains 13 residues. CDR1 and CDR2 (germline): ENHRY, SYGVKD.

This clonotype was observed a few times. The V call is TRBV30, the J call TRBJ2-5, with 8 bases lining up with TRBD2. Trimming took 0 bases from V and 5 from J; bases not matched to a gene: 17. The CDR3 spans 18 residues. Germline loops: CDR1 GTSNPN, CDR2 SVGIG (reference sequence). The CDR3: CAWSVRGGLAPFWETQYF. The CDR3 DNA sequence: TGTGCCTGGAGTGTACGAGGAGGACTAGCCCCGTTCTGGGAGACCCAGTACTTC.

The chain carries TRBV20-1 and TRBJ2-5, with 7 bases matching TRBD1. The germline CDR1 and CDR2 sequences are DFQATT and SNEGSKA (reference sequence). Losses at the gene ends were 3 bases for V and 4 bases for J; bases not matched to a gene: 11. The CDR3 spans 15 residues. The CDR3 DNA is TGCAGTGCTAGTCTCGGTCTTACAGGGGTAGAGACCCAGTACTTC. Translation: CSASLGLTGVETQYF.

This rearrangement joins TRBV29-1 to TRBJ2-5; D might be TRBD2 (7 bases). In germline, CDR1 is SQVTM, CDR2 ANQGSEA. Trimming took 7 bases from V and 4 from J, leaving 22 bases between them. CDR3 length: 15 amino acids. CDR3 in amino acids: CSGGFMGGPGETQYF. CDR3 DNA sequence: TGCAGCGGGGGCTTTATGGGGGGGCCGGGAGAGACCCAGTACTTC.

This chain uses TRBV7-9 with TRBJ2-4; TRBD1 matches at 8 bases. CDR3 length equals 13 residues. CDR1 is SEHNR, CDR2 FQNEAQ, per germline (reference sequence). V lost 5 bases, J lost 9 bases, and 6 bases stayed unmatched. The CDR3 DNA is TGTGCCAGCAGCCCTCAGGGGGCTCCCATTCAGTACTTC. It is translated as CASSPQGAPIQYF.

In DNA, the CDR3 is TGTGCCAGCAGCTCCCCGACAGTATCGTCTGGAAACACCATATATTTT. It specifies CASSSPTVSSGNTIYF. J is TRBJ1-3 and V is TRBV7-6; a weak D match, TRBD1 (5 bases). V lost 4 bases and J 1 base, leaving 14 bases between the germline ends. The CDR3 totals 16 residues. Germline V gene sequence: CDR1 SGHVS, CDR2 FNYEAQ. Combining the CDR3 with reference TRBV7-6 and TRBJ1-3 gives the whole variable domain GAGVSQSPRYKVTKRGQDVALRCDPISGHVSLYWYRQALGQGPEFLTYFNYEAQQDKSGLPNDRFSAERPEGSISTLTIQRTEQRDSAMYRCASSSPTVSSGNTIYFGEGSWLTVV.

The chain joins TRBV4-1 to TRBJ1-1; D remains ambiguous. Germline V gene sequence: CDR1 MGHRA, CDR2 YSYEKL. Trimming removed 0 bases at V and 7 bases at J, with 18 bases between. The CDR3 totals 16 residues. The CDR3 here is CASSQEGISLTLEAFF. Here the CDR3 DNA reads TGCGCCAGCAGCCAAGAAGGTATTTCACTAACACTTGAAGCTTTCTTT.

This chain connects TRBV7-2 to TRBJ2-4; possibly TRBD1 for D (5 bases). CDR1 is SGHTA, CDR2 FQGNSA, per germline. V lost 2 bases and J 1 base, leaving 6 bases between the germline ends. The CDR3 runs to 14 residues. The CDR3 region is CASSLHRAKNIQYF. The CDR3 bases are TGTGCCAGCAGCTTACACAGGGCCAAAAACATTCAGTACTTC.

The J gene is TRBJ2-1, the V gene TRBV5-4; D call uncertain. Trimming took 0 bases from V and 6 from J, leaving 7 bases between them. Germline CDR1 and CDR2: SGHNT and YYREEE (reference sequence). The CDR3 runs to 13 residues. This CDR3 reads CASSLDTANEQFF. In nucleotides, the CDR3 is TGTGCCAGCAGCTTGGACACGGCCAATGAGCAGTTCTTC.

The rearrangement links TRBV27 to TRBJ2-3; 13 nucleotides match TRBD2. Germline lookup yields CDR1 MNHEY and CDR2 SMNVEV (reference sequence). V lost 2 bases and J lost 10; bases outside the gene matches: 6. This CDR3 comprises 15 residues. The CDR3 is CASSLGGTSGVPQYF. In DNA, the CDR3 is TGTGCCAGCAGTTTAGGTGGGACTAGCGGGGTCCCGCAGTATTTT.